The TCR beta chain described here comes from a study of CD8+ T cells in alopecia areata. Study findings and constraints: Mice showed clearer TCR sharing than patients did, a gap that was possibly HLA-related. Scalp samples also yield sequences from resident alphabeta T cells of normal skin. Clonality in lesional scalp, especially alopecia totalis/universalis, exceeded that of normal scalp.

To note about this clone: Its antigen remains unidentified.

Sequencing used cDNA as its template, made by extracting RNA and reverse transcribing it. Method: immunoSEQ multiplex PCR; TCRdb's copy keeps in-frame clones and lacks some. The profile shows roughly 120,000 clones, roughly 66% of them singletons. CD4+ and CD8+ T cells were sorted from PBMCs stained for CD3, CD4 and CD8. Specimen: CD4+ T cells sorted from blood. The sequence was obtained from a human donor in good health.

The DNA for the CDR3 is TGTGCCAGCAGGGGAGTCGTCGGGGAAGCTTTCTTT. It translates to CASRGVVGEAFF. This chain joins TRBV28 and TRBJ1-1; no definite D call. CDR1 is MDHEN and CDR2 is SYDVKM in the germline V gene. This CDR3 has 12 amino acids. V lost 6 bases to trimming and J lost 8 bases, with 13 bases between them.